What follows are 25 T cell receptor beta chains derived from one specimen sequenced in a study of OX40 agonist ivuxolimab in advanced cancers. Generated by immunoSEQ multiplex PCR, the TCRdb table keeps only in-frame clones and is missing some. The sample records approximately 50,000 clones, approximately 80% being singletons. The sequencing here drew on CD4+ or CD8+ T cells sorted from blood, taken in a trial of the OX40 agonist ivuxolimab. The origin of the receptors is an adult with an advanced solid tumor such as melanoma, head and neck, liver or kidney cancer.

The gene calls are TRBV25-1 and TRBJ2-5; D not certain. The CDR3 has 14 amino acids. V was clipped by 3 bases and J by 5 bases, with 13 bases between them. The V gene's germline CDR1 is MGHDK and CDR2 SYGVNS. CDR3 in amino acids: CASSDGRVVETQYF. The CDR3 DNA sequence: TGTGCCAGCAGTGATGGTAGGGTAGTGGAGACCCAGTACTTC. Filled out from reference TRBV25-1 and TRBJ2-5, the complete variable domain reads EADIYQTPRYLVIGTGKKITLECSQTMGHDKMYWYQQDPGMELHLIHYSYGVNSTEKGDLSSESTVSRIRTEHFPLTLESARPSHTSQYLCASSDGRVVETQYFGPGTRLLVL.

The genes are TRBV7-9 and TRBJ2-6, with no clear D. V shed 2 bases and J shed 0 bases, with 11 bases lying between them. This CDR3 contains 17 residues. Germline-derived CDR1 and CDR2 are SEHNR and FQNEAQ (reference sequence). CDR3 DNA: TGTGCCAGCAGCTTATATCCGGGTTTCTCTGGGGCCAACGTCCTGACTTTC. Protein sequence: CASSLYPGFSGANVLTF.

The J gene is TRBJ2-4, the V gene TRBV4-3; D call uncertain. CDR1 LGHNA and CDR2 YSLEER come from the germline V gene. The CDR3 length is 16 residues. V lost 1 base to trimming and J lost 0 bases, with 10 bases between them. CDR3 region: CASSQVIDIAKNIQYF. The CDR3 nucleotides are TGCGCCAGCAGCCAAGTGATAGATATAGCCAAAAACATTCAGTACTTC.

The chain has TRBV2 and TRBJ1-2; D is unresolved. Per germline, CDR1 SNHLY and CDR2 FYNNEI. V lost 3 bases, J lost 4 bases, and 6 bases lay in between. There are 12 residues in the CDR3. CDR3 coding DNA: TGTGCCAGCAGTGACTCGAGCTATGGCTACACCTTC. Its translation: CASSDSSYGYTF.

The DNA for the CDR3 is TGCGCCAGCAGCCAAGACGCGGCGGGACCGACTAGCGGACAAGAGACCCAGTACTTC. This translates into CASSQDAAGPTSGQETQYF. The chain employs TRBV4-1 and TRBJ2-5; 9 nucleotides match TRBD2. Per the germline V gene, CDR1 is MGHRA and CDR2 is YSYEKL. V dropped 0 bases and J dropped 2; count of bases not matched to a gene: 13. The CDR3 is 19 residues long.

This chain joins TRBV19 and TRBJ2-5, with D perhaps TRBD2 (7 bases). The germline V gene has CDR1 LNHDA and CDR2 SQIVND (reference sequence). This CDR3 has 18 amino acids. Trimming took off 7 bases at V and 5 bases at J, with 29 bases between the two ends. CDR3 residues: CASTGFEGGASVQETQYF. CDR3 sequence (DNA): TGTGCCAGTACCGGATTTGAGGGGGGGGCGTCGGTTCAGGAGACCCAGTACTTC.

The table lists this clone with a count of one. The V gene is TRBV9, the J gene TRBJ2-1, with D uncertain. Trimming took 5 bases from V and 6 from J, leaving 12 bases between them. The germline CDR1 and CDR2 sequences are SGDLS and YYNGEE. The CDR3 contains 13 residues. The CDR3 loop reads CASSKIVTNEQFF. The CDR3 DNA reads TGTGCCAGCAGTAAGATAGTTACCAATGAGCAGTTCTTC.

The rearrangement joins TRBV7-6 to TRBJ2-1; 8 bases are shared with TRBD1. V was pared by 8 bases and J by 8 bases, with 8 bases of the junction left unmatched. The CDR3 spans 13 residues. The germline V gene encodes CDR1 SGHVS and CDR2 FNYEAQ. CDR3 region: CASGRDRFYEQFF. Written as DNA, the CDR3 is TGTGCCAGCGGCCGGGACAGGTTCTATGAGCAGTTCTTC.

The chain carries TRBV7-2 and TRBJ1-2; 7 bases line up with TRBD1. In germline, CDR1 is SGHTA, CDR2 FQGNSA. Trimming took 5 bases from V and 8 from J; bases not matched to a gene: 8. The CDR3 has 13 amino acids. The CDR3 DNA reads TGTGCCAGCAGCGCCGGGGCAGGGGGAGGCTACACCTTC. This sequence encodes CASSAGAGGGYTF.

The chain joins TRBV9 to TRBJ2-1; D gene uncertain. V was clipped by 4 bases and J by 5 bases, with 13 bases between them. This CDR3 contains 14 residues. Germline-derived CDR1 and CDR2 are SGDLS and YYNGEE. CDR3 nucleotides: TGTGCCAGCAGCTCCTTTACGGCGAACAATGAGCAGTTCTTC. This translates into CASSSFTANNEQFF.

The chain has TRBV9 and TRBJ2-5, with unresolved D. Trimming cost V 0 bases and J 4 bases, with 13 bases left between them. Germline CDR1 is SGDLS and CDR2 is YYNGEE. CDR3 length equals 15 residues. DNA of the CDR3: TGTGCCAGCAGCGTAGCAGCCCTCATGGCAGAGACCCAGTACTTC. Encoded protein: CASSVAALMAETQYF.

DNA for the CDR3: TGTGCCAGCAGTGAGGGACAAGGCCTTCGGAGCAATCAGCCCCAGCATTTT. It codes for CASSEGQGLRSNQPQHF. This chain links TRBV2 with TRBJ1-5; the D gene is possibly TRBD1 (6 bases). Trimming removed 3 bases from V and 1 base from J, with 16 bases in between. Germline CDR1 SNHLY, CDR2 FYNNEI. The CDR3 spans 17 residues.

This sequence joins TRBV10-3 and TRBJ1-1; D gene ambiguous. Trimming took off 8 bases at V and 1 base at J, with 14 bases between the two ends. The CDR3 sequence is 14 residues long. The germline gives CDR1 ENHRY, CDR2 SYGVKD. CDR3 coding DNA: TGTGCCATCTCGCACGGGGTGAGGAACACTGAAGCTTTCTTT. Translation: CAISHGVRNTEAFF.

The CDR3 DNA sequence: TGTGCTAGTGGCACAACAGAGCCCCAAGAGACCCAGTACTTC. Its translation is CASGTTEPQETQYF. The chain uses TRBV12-5 and TRBJ2-5, with no clear D. Trimming removed 6 bases from V and 1 base from J, with 12 bases in between. Germline CDR1 LGHNT, CDR2 FRNRAP. This CDR3 comprises 14 residues.

The V and J genes are TRBV29-1 and TRBJ2-1; D unclear. This CDR3 spans 14 amino acids. The V gene lost 6 bases and the J gene lost 0 bases, with 12 bases spanning the gap. Germline values: CDR1 SQVTM, CDR2 ANQGSEA. In DNA form, the CDR3 reads TGCAGCGTAGTAAGGCTGAGCTCCTACAATGAGCAGTTCTTC. Amino acid sequence: CSVVRLSSYNEQFF.

V gene TRBV5-4 combines with J gene TRBJ1-4; possibly TRBD1 for D (5 bases). CDR1 is SGHNT and CDR2 is YYREEE in the germline V gene (reference sequence). The CDR3 extends over 14 amino acids. Deletions cut 3 bases from V and 8 bases from J, with 14 bases between. In DNA, the CDR3 is TGTGCCAGCAGCTCTCAGGGTCTTCGGGAAAAACTGTTTTTT. It codes for CASSSQGLREKLFF. Drawing the rest from reference TRBV5-4 and TRBJ1-4, the complete variable domain is ETGVTQSPTHLIKTRGQQVTLRCSSQSGHNTVSWYQQALGQGPQFIFQYYREEENGRGNFPPRFSGLQFPNYSSELNVNALELDDSALYLCASSSQGLREKLFFGSGTQLSVL.

This clone was observed many times. The chain couples TRBV6-4 to TRBJ1-2, with 11 bases identical to TRBD1. Trimming cost V 10 bases and J 4 bases; bases outside gene matches: 5. The germline V gene encodes CDR1 MRHNA and CDR2 SNTAGT. CDR3 size: 13 residues. The CDR3 bases are TGTGCCATCAATGGGACAGGGGGCTATGGCTACACCTTC. This codes for CAINGTGGYGYTF.

To note about this clone: Other nucleotide sequences in the sample specify the same CDR3. V and J are TRBV5-1 and TRBJ2-5; the D call may be TRBD1 or TRBD2 (7 bases each). V lost 1 base, J lost 5 bases, and 15 bases lay in between. Germline V CDR1 and CDR2: SGHRS, YFSETQ. The CDR3 runs to 15 residues. CDR3 sequence reads: CASSLSGGAGETQYF. The CDR3 DNA is TGCGCCAGCAGCTTGTCAGGGGGGGCCGGCGAGACCCAGTACTTC.

The chain has TRBV19 and TRBJ1-2; D not resolved. The germline V and J ends were trimmed by 6 bases and 0 bases, with 11 bases remaining between them. The length of the CDR3 is 14 residues. Germline V gene sequence: CDR1 LNHDA, CDR2 SQIVND (reference sequence). CDR3 sequence: CASSRGQANYGYTF. CDR3 DNA sequence: TGTGCCAGTAGCAGAGGGCAGGCTAACTATGGCTACACCTTC.

This rearrangement joins TRBV29-1 to TRBJ1-1; tentative D call: TRBD1 (5 bases). This CDR3 region has 11 residues. V was clipped by 4 bases and J by 11 bases, with 14 bases between them. In germline, CDR1 is SQVTM, CDR2 ANQGSEA. CDR3 DNA: TGCAGCGTTGGGGGTTCGGGACGGGCTTTCTTT. It codes for CSVGGSGRAFF.

This chain joins TRBV7-2 and TRBJ1-6; weak D call: TRBD1 (5 bases). Trimming stripped 5 bases from V and 7 bases from J, with 18 bases between. Germline CDR1 is SGHTA and CDR2 is FQGNSA. The length of the CDR3 is 16 residues. In nucleotides, the CDR3 is TGTGCCAGCAGCCCCTTCGGGCAGGGATGGAATTCACCCCTCCACTTT. Its protein product is CASSPFGQGWNSPLHF. Full variable domain (outside the CDR3, taken from reference TRBV7-2 and TRBJ1-6): GAGVSQSPSNKVTEKGKDVELRCDPISGHTALYWYRQSLGQGLEFLIYFQGNSAPDKSGLPSDRFSAERTGGSVSTLTIQRTQQEDSAVYLCASSPFGQGWNSPLHFGNGTRLTVT.

This clone was picked up a small number of times. This chain joins TRBV9 and TRBJ2-2; D might be TRBD2 (5 bases). Germline V gene sequence: CDR1 SGDLS, CDR2 YYNGEE. V lost 0 bases, J lost 6 bases, and 9 bases lay in between. The CDR3 totals 14 residues. CDR3 sequence reads: CASSVGPRAGELFF. CDR3 DNA: TGTGCCAGCAGCGTAGGGCCGAGGGCCGGGGAGCTGTTTTTT.

This chain joins TRBV7-2 and TRBJ1-5; the D is unclear. This CDR3 has 14 amino acids. CDR1 SGHTA and CDR2 FQGNSA come from the germline V gene. V lost 2 bases to trimming and J lost 5 bases, with 10 bases between them. CDR3 loop: CASSLKYGDQPQHF. In nucleotides, the CDR3 is TGTGCCAGCAGCTTAAAATATGGGGATCAGCCCCAGCATTTT.

This clone turned up a few times. One junction end does not reproduce the germline sequence, and a read error may be involved. V and J are TRBV5-1 and TRBJ1-1; weak D call: TRBD1 (6 bases). From germline, CDR1 is SGHRS and CDR2 YFSETQ. The length of the CDR3 is 12 residues. The CDR3 is CASSLGQGPSLF. Written as DNA, the CDR3 is TGCGCCAGCAGTTTAGGGCAGGGGCCTAGCCTCTTT.

V usage is TRBV5-6 and J usage is TRBJ1-4; D might be TRBD1 (5 bases). V lost 3 bases and J 8 bases, leaving 14 bases between the germline ends. The CDR3 totals 14 residues. CDR1 and CDR2 from the germline V gene are SGHDT and YYEEEE. As DNA, the CDR3 is TGTGCCAGCAGCTCGGTGGGGGTCGGGGAAAAACTGTTTTTT. The encoded protein is CASSSVGVGEKLFF.